In this sample, the clone carrying this T cell receptor (beta chain) turned up a few times. Its antigen is not identified. Germline lookup yields CDR1 SGHRS and CDR2 YFSETQ. CDR3 size: 15 residues. Trimming removed 1 base at V and 0 bases at J, with 11 bases between. This specimen belongs to a study of Graves' ophthalmopathy and Graves' hyperthyroidism. In the study overall: Where ophthalmopathy was absent within 18 months of follow-up, hyperthyroidism was stable.

Regarding the study as a whole: Ophthalmopathy progression predictions by the model showed about 72% specificity and about 70% sensitivity.

The authors amplified TCR beta CDR3 regions from RNA transcripts. An opening RT-PCR round employed HTBI primers and preceded a second-round multiplex PCR. TCRdb redid the calling of the multiplex PCR reads with MiXCR, one entry per CDR3 protein. The sample records roughly 1.1 million distinct CDR3 sequences, less than 45% being singletons. The sequence derives from an adult man with Graves' hyperthyroidism. This chain connects TRBV5-1 to TRBJ2-7; D remains unclear. The sequenced sample consisted of peripheral blood or thyroid tissue (not recorded which). The CDR3 protein is CASSLWSESSYEQYF. As DNA, the CDR3 is TGCGCCAGCAGCTTGTGGTCCGAGAGCTCCTACGAGCAGTACTTC.